The 5 T cell receptor beta chains presented below share a single source sample, sequenced in a study of HIV-infected children after antiretroviral therapy interruption. Treatment given: PENTA 11 planned treatment interruption arm or continuous ART arm. A 3' RACE protocol on RNA, with unique molecular identifiers, produced the TCR library. Using its own MiXCR run on the 3' RACE reads, TCRdb lists one record per CDR3 protein. The repertoire holds some 90,000 distinct CDR3 sequences, with about 6.9% as singletons. The starting material was CD45RA+ CD4+ T cells from PBMCs, pooled from several time points, obtained from a donor given antiretroviral therapy, either interrupted or continuous. Subset: naive CD4+ CD45RA+ CD45RO- T cells. The receptors stem from a pool of human donors with HIV.

This clonotype occurred a few times. The chain recombines TRBV5-1 with TRBJ1-5, with unresolved D. There are 13 residues in the CDR3. Trimming shortened V by 5 bases and J by 4 bases, and 10 bases separated the two germline ends. Germline V gene sequence: CDR1 SGHRS, CDR2 YFSETQ. The DNA of the CDR3 is TGCGCCAGCAGGCTGGAACGTAATCAGCCCCAGCATTTT. Its protein is CASRLERNQPQHF. The full variable domain, with the rest looked up from reference TRBV5-1 and TRBJ1-5, is KAGVTQTPRYLIKTRGQQVTLSCSPISGHRSVSWYQQTPGQGLQFLFEYFSETQRNKGNFPGRFSGRQFSNSRSEMNVSTLELGDSALYLCASRLERNQPQHFGDGTRLSIL.

This clonotype has a count of ten or more. This CDR3 is CASRPATGGVQPQYF. CDR3 DNA: TGTGCCAGCAGGCCCGCCACAGGGGGCGTTCAGCCGCAGTACTTC. The gene calls are TRBV28 and TRBJ2-7, with 9 bases lining up with TRBD1. The J segment lost 9 bases and the V segment lost 6 bases, leaving 15 bases of the junction unmatched. This CDR3 has 15 residues. The germline CDR1 and CDR2 sequences are MDHEN and SYDVKM.

This clonotype was seen ten or more times. The J gene is TRBJ1-1, the V gene TRBV6-1; D is uncertain. The V end lost 4 bases, the J end lost 0 bases, and 6 bases lay between the germline ends. Germline loops: CDR1 MNHNS, CDR2 SASEGT. The CDR3 loop spans 13 amino acids. The chain's CDR3 is CASSVVLNTEAFF. The DNA of the CDR3 is TGTGCCAGCAGTGTTGTGCTGAACACTGAAGCTTTCTTT.

V is TRBV16 and J is TRBJ2-7; possibly TRBD1 for D (5 bases). This CDR3 comprises 15 residues. V lost 2 bases, J lost 4 bases, and 15 bases lay in between. Germline CDR1 reads KGHSY; CDR2 reads FQNENV. CDR3 DNA: TGTGCCAGCAGCCAAATTGGTGGCAGGGTGTACGAGCAGTACTTC. Amino acids: CASSQIGGRVYEQYF.

This clonotype was counted a few times. In DNA, the CDR3 is TGTGCCAGCAGCCTGATGGAGAACACTGAAGCTTTCTTT. This encodes CASSLMENTEAFF. This chain joins TRBV11-2 and TRBJ1-1, with no clear D. Trimming took 5 bases from V and 1 from J, leaving 8 bases between them. The CDR3 has 13 amino acids. CDR1 and CDR2 from the germline V gene are SGHAT and FQNNGV.